The rows below give T cell receptor beta chains drawn from one sample of a study of T cell changes during pregnancy in multiple sclerosis. The assay was immunoSEQ multiplex PCR, and TCRdb's table has in-frame clones only and misses some. The sample records about 46,000 clones, more than 85% being singletons. Material: CD8+ T cells from peripheral blood mononuclear cells, obtained after pregnancy. The receptor source for this set is a female donor with multiple sclerosis, enrolled in a pregnancy study. Both conserved end residues are part of each CDR3. Each record gives: V gene, J gene, D gene, CDR3 protein. The D gene is left open where the match is weak.

>TRBV6-5|TRBJ2-3|TRBD2
CASSYSGGILTDTQYF
>TRBV30|TRBJ2-7|TRBD1
CAWRQGTYEQYF
>TRBV7-8|TRBJ1-5|TRBD1
CASSFAGTGAGNQPQHF
>TRBV6-4|TRBJ2-3|.
CASSENWDINTQYF
>TRBV7-9|TRBJ1-2|TRBD1
CASSQNRGRVGYGYTF
>TRBV7-9|TRBJ2-7|TRBD1
CASSSDRGPYEQYF
>TRBV7-9|TRBJ1-2|.
CASSLGATYGYTF
>TRBV6-1|TRBJ2-1|.
CASGEAGYNEQFF
>TRBV27|TRBJ2-4|.
CASRQGPGAKNIQYF
>TRBV7-9|TRBJ2-7|TRBD2
CASSLDSGNEQYF
>TRBV9|TRBJ1-2|TRBD1
CASSELQGAGYTF
>TRBV29-1|TRBJ2-2|.
CSVEDRGGRETGELFF
>TRBV5-4|TRBJ2-5|.
CASSLDPGGRQETQYF
>TRBV30|TRBJ2-3|.
CAWSDPDHYSTDTQYF
>TRBV27|TRBJ1-2|.
CASMPGVGYGYTF
>TRBV6-1|TRBJ2-4|TRBD2
CASSVLAGGGLDKNIQYF
>TRBV25-1|TRBJ1-6|.
CASSESSLGFNSPLHF
>TRBV5-6|TRBJ1-4|.
CASSLFGEKLFF
>TRBV9|TRBJ1-3|.
CASSGAGNTIYF
>TRBV5-1|TRBJ2-1|.
CASSEETSMWFDEQFF
>TRBV30|TRBJ1-5|TRBD1
CAWSLSPGTGGSSQPQHF
>TRBV4-1|TRBJ2-7|.
CASSQDRQGSPYEQYF
>TRBV7-9|TRBJ1-1|.
CASSLGGGENTEAFF
>TRBV6-5|TRBJ2-3|.
CASSRNGETDTQYF
>TRBV6-1|TRBJ2-1|TRBD2
CASSDPSGDSYNEQFF
>TRBV4-3|TRBJ2-3|TRBD2
CASSRGAPSGGADTQYF
>TRBV19|TRBJ2-7|TRBD1
CASSIGDSPSYEQYF
>TRBV6-5|TRBJ1-5|.
CASSSPVRSNQPQHF
>TRBV5-1|TRBJ2-1|TRBD1
CASSFRRGPYNEQFF
>TRBV10-2|TRBJ1-2|.
CASSETDGPYGYTF
>TRBV25-1|TRBJ2-2|TRBD2
CATTSGSDTGELFF
>TRBV5-1|TRBJ1-4|.
CASSLTGLVNEKLFF
>TRBV7-3|TRBJ2-1|.
CASSPRVSSYNEQFF
>TRBV6-5|TRBJ2-1|TRBD1
CASTMGQHNEQFF
>TRBV7-2|TRBJ2-3|.
CASSFLVDTQYF
>TRBV7-6|TRBJ2-1|.
CASSPGDFSYNEQFF
>TRBV19|TRBJ1-5|.
CATTRGYSNQPQHF
>TRBV9|TRBJ2-1|.
CASSVFRSSYNEQFF
>TRBV5-1|TRBJ1-2|.
CASSSPDGSYGYTF
>TRBV6-6|TRBJ2-2|TRBD2
CASSLTSGGDTGELFF
>TRBV15|TRBJ1-5|TRBD1
CATSRVITGGYQPQHF
>TRBV5-4|TRBJ2-1|.
CASSLGRLPRNEQFF
>TRBV5-5|TRBJ2-7|TRBD1
CASNVGQGYEQYF
>TRBV6-1|TRBJ1-2|.
CAGKITGLFYGYTF
>TRBV6-1|TRBJ1-6|.
CASSEDQGPSNSPLHF
>TRBV19|TRBJ2-7|.
CASSKTGTYRYEQYF
>TRBV7-7|TRBJ2-5|TRBD1
CASSLGGTGQETQYF
>TRBV2|TRBJ1-3|.
CASSEALWGGPGNTIYF
>TRBV5-1|TRBJ2-1|.
CASSLTGGVNEQFF
>TRBV7-2|TRBJ2-1|TRBD1
CASSLTGGAVGEQFF
>TRBV7-2|TRBJ2-2|.
CASSLRPRGNTGELFF
>TRBV7-9|TRBJ1-1|TRBD1
CASSQGGETGRTEAFF
>TRBV5-6|TRBJ1-3|.
CASSPPGSNSGNTIYF
>TRBV29-1|TRBJ1-1|.
CSVEDWGGNPEAFF
>TRBV9|TRBJ1-2|.
CASSVEVGGYGYTF
>TRBV4-3|TRBJ2-1|.
CASSQEWAAKYNEQFF